This entry lists 3 T cell receptor beta chains sequenced from one sample in a study of cytomegalovirus exposure and HLA in healthy donors. Profiling relied on immunoSEQ multiplex PCR, and the TCRdb table lists in-frame clones only, not all of them. The sample holds under 300,000 clones, 90% seen once. The sample taken for sequencing was PBMCs. The origin of the receptors is a woman aged 18-29 years in good health and CMV-seronegative.

This chain links TRBV28 with TRBJ1-6; 7 bases match TRBD1. The CDR3 is made up of 16 amino acids. With V trimmed by 6 bases and J by 7 bases, 12 bases remained unmatched. From germline, CDR1 is MDHEN and CDR2 SYDVKM. CDR3 region: CASSNLRGRGNSPLHF. CDR3 DNA: TGTGCCAGCAGCAACCTTAGGGGGCGCGGGAATTCACCCCTCCACTTT.

This clone showed up just once. The chain carries TRBV14 and TRBJ2-1; the D gene is possibly TRBD1 (5 bases). Trimming cost V 3 bases and J 2 bases, with 11 bases left between them. In germline, CDR1 is SGHDN, CDR2 FVKESK. The length of the CDR3 is 15 residues. CDR3 region: CASSHTGRTYNEQFF. The CDR3 coding sequence is TGTGCCAGCAGCCATACAGGACGAACCTACAATGAGCAGTTCTTC.

This clone was observed a handful of times. The chain has TRBV11-2 and TRBJ1-1; no clear D gene. The V end was cut by 7 bases, the J end by 0 bases, with 6 bases between. The CDR3 has 12 amino acids. The germline CDR1 and CDR2 sequences are SGHAT and FQNNGV. Here the CDR3 reads CASKRVNTEAFF. The CDR3 coding sequence is TGTGCCAGCAAACGGGTGAACACTGAAGCTTTCTTT.